A single sample is the source of the 9 T cell receptor beta chains below, sequenced in a study of blood T cells in healthy people across ages (dated by TCRdb to about 2015). The library was made by 5' RACE. Data came from an Illumina HiSeq 2500. A second PCR of about 7 to 12 cycles was run with a J-beta primer mix and a sample-barcoded 5' primer. The public reads were reprocessed in TCRdb via fastp at Q25 and MiXCR, keeping in-frame beta chains. Rows with one shared CDR3 protein collapse into an entry with the most common genes and DNA. The sample contains 790,000 or so distinct CDR3 sequences, roughly 50% of them found a single time. Of the sample, about 26% is held by the ten largest clones. Specimen: blood. The receptors shown here come from a middle-aged man in good health.

This sequence joins TRBV3-1 and TRBJ2-3; D remains ambiguous. The germline gives CDR1 LGHDT, CDR2 YNNKEL (reference sequence). The CDR3 sequence is 13 residues long. V was clipped by 6 bases and J by 1 base, with 8 bases between them. The CDR3 protein is CASRPIGTDTQYF. DNA of the CDR3: TGTGCCAGCAGACCGATAGGCACAGATACGCAGTATTTT.

This clonotype was observed a single time. This chain uses TRBV25-1 with TRBJ2-1, with TRBD1 as a possible D gene (6 bases). Per the germline V gene, CDR1 is MGHDK and CDR2 is SYGVNS. CDR3 size: 14 residues. The V end lost 3 bases, the J end lost 9 bases, and 15 bases lay between the germline ends. CDR3 DNA sequence: TGTGCCAGCAGTGATGCCACAGGGTCGAGTGAGCAGTTCTTC. Translated: CASSDATGSSEQFF.

V gene TRBV7-3 combines with J gene TRBJ2-1; unclear D gene. V lost 5 bases and J lost 6, with 11 bases in between. The V gene's germline CDR1 is SGHTA and CDR2 FQGTGA. CDR3 length equals 13 residues. CDR3 amino acids: CASSPLSVNEQFF. The CDR3 DNA is TGTGCCAGCAGCCCCCTATCCGTCAATGAGCAGTTCTTC.

The rearrangement uses TRBV27 and TRBJ1-1; TRBD1 agrees at 7 bases. Trimming removed 10 bases from V and 0 bases from J; junction bases left unmatched: 14. Germline V gene data show CDR1 as MNHEY and CDR2 as SMNVEV (reference sequence). The CDR3 is 16 amino acids. This chain's CDR3 is CATLRRDRLMNTEAFF. The CDR3 region has the DNA TGTGCCACCCTAAGAAGGGACAGACTAATGAACACTGAAGCTTTCTTT.

This clonotype was detected ten times or more. This chain connects TRBV28 to TRBJ2-7; no definite D call. This CDR3 region has 11 residues. In germline, CDR1 is MDHEN, CDR2 SYDVKM. V was cut by 6 bases and J by 0 bases, with 3 bases left in between. CDR3 residues: CASSGSYEQYF. The DNA for the CDR3 is TGTGCCAGCAGCGGCTCCTACGAGCAGTACTTC.

The table lists this clonotype with a few counts. The chain has TRBV29-1 and TRBJ1-2; 8 bases are shared with TRBD1. The CDR3 length is 12 residues. The germline V gene encodes CDR1 SQVTM and CDR2 ANQGSEA. After removal of 6 bases from V and 8 bases from J, the junction contained 8 bases not matched to a gene. The CDR3 nucleotides read TGCAGCGTCGTAGACAGGGGATCCGGCTACACCTTC. This sequence encodes CSVVDRGSGYTF.

The chain couples TRBV5-1 to TRBJ1-5; D remains ambiguous. V lost 0 bases and J 0 bases, leaving 16 bases between the germline ends. The germline gives CDR1 SGHRS, CDR2 YFSETQ. The CDR3 is 18 amino acids. CDR3 DNA sequence: TGCGCCAGCAGCTTGGCGGCGTTAGACTCAAATAGCAATCAGCCCCAGCATTTT. Residues: CASSLAALDSNSNQPQHF.

Points on this clonotype: A junction end diverges from the germline sequence, so it may reflect a read error. This chain connects TRBV9 to TRBJ1-2; weak D call: TRBD1 (5 bases). CDR3 size: 13 residues. CDR1 SGDLS and CDR2 YYNGEE come from the germline V gene. This CDR3 is CASFQEQDYGYIF. CDR3 DNA: TGTGCCAGCTTCCAGGAACAGGACTATGGCTACATCTTC. Variable domain in full (rest from reference TRBV9 and TRBJ1-2): DSGVTQTPKHLITATGQRVTLRCSPRSGDLSVYWYQQSLDQGLQFLIQYYNGEERAKGNILERFSAQQFPDLHSELNLSSLELGDSALYFCASFQEQDYGYIFGSGTRLTVV.

V is TRBV4-1 and J is TRBJ1-5; 9 bases align to TRBD1. Looked up from germline, CDR1 is MGHRA and CDR2 is YSYEKL. The CDR3 is 18 residues long. The junction had 10 bases not matched to a gene; V was cut back by 4 bases and J by 0 bases. The CDR3 DNA is TGCGCCAGCAGCCGATTGGGACAGGGAGATTATAGCAATCAGCCCCAGCATTTT. As protein: CASSRLGQGDYSNQPQHF.